This TCR beta chain was recovered during a study of blood T cells in healthy people across ages. General study findings and limits: PBMCs left unsorted prevented a conclusive naive versus antigen-experienced comparison. The unknown donor CMV status may have confounded expanded clonotype changes.

Every sample gave at least 5 micrograms of total RNA when it was extracted. Sample-barcoded 5' priming and a J-beta primer mix drove a second PCR of about 7 to 11 cycles. Each cDNA molecule, via a template-switch adaptor with 12 random nucleotides, was tagged. TCRdb re-called the 5' RACE reads through MiXCR, storing one row per CDR3 protein. The sample comprises roughly 1.6 million distinct CDR3 sequences, about 35% of which are singletons, and roughly 10% rests with the top ten. The CDR3 has 12 residues. V lost 0 bases to trimming and J lost 4 bases, with 3 bases between them. In germline, CDR1 is ENHRY, CDR2 SYGVKD. This clonotype has at least ten counts. Its cognate antigen is unknown.

Sequenced: blood. The chain combines TRBV10-3 with TRBJ2-5; D is uncertain. The TCR originated in a woman aged 25 to 39 in good health. The CDR3 region has the DNA TGTGCCATCAGTGAGTCGGGAGAGACCCAGTACTTC. As protein: CAISESGETQYF.